This is a list of T cell receptor beta chains from one sample in a study of shared clonotypes between healthy human individuals. Profiling relied on immunoSEQ multiplex PCR, and the TCRdb table lists in-frame clones only, not all of them. The table includes a few million clones, 90% to 95% detected once. Sequencing was carried out using naive CD4+ T cells from PBMCs. These receptors originate from a man aged 18 to 35 in good health. Some clones in this sample may be carry-over from other donors' samples. CDR3s include the opening cysteine and the closing phenylalanine or tryptophan. Each record gives: V gene, clone size, D gene, J gene, CDR3 DNA, CDR3 protein. The D gene is left open where the match is weak. The size field is filled for only some rows; it gives once, few, many or a size class.

>TRBV11-2|.|.|TRBJ2-5
TGTGCCAGCAGCTTATCGGAGGAGACCCAGTACTTC
CASSLSEETQYF
>TRBV7-2|.|.|TRBJ2-3
TGTGCCAGCAGCTTACATGGTCGGCTGGCAGATACGCAGTATTTT
CASSLHGRLADTQYF
>TRBV2|.|.|TRBJ2-3
TGTGCCAGCCGCCGGACAGTCGGCTCCTCAGCGGCAGATACGCAGTATTTT
CASRRTVGSSAADTQYF
>TRBV4-1|.|TRBD2|TRBJ2-5
TGCGCCAGCAGCCAAGTCTACGGCGCACTAGCGGGAGGGGAGACCCAGTACTTC
CASSQVYGALAGGETQYF
>TRBV11-2|once|.|TRBJ2-7
TGTGCCAGCAGCTTACGGCAAGGGACAATCTCCTACGAGCAGTACTTC
CASSLRQGTISYEQYF
>TRBV5-1|.|.|TRBJ2-1
TGCGCCAGCAGCTTGTTAACGGATATCTACAATGAGCAGTTCTTC
CASSLLTDIYNEQFF
>TRBV18|.|TRBD1|TRBJ1-2
TGTGCCAGCTCACCACAGCAGGGGGACTATGGCTACACCTTC
CASSPQQGDYGYTF
>TRBV9|.|TRBD2|TRBJ2-1
TGTGCCAGCAGCGGTAGCGGGACACGCGGTCATGAGCAGTTCTTC
CASSGSGTRGHEQFF
>TRBV7-9|.|TRBD1|TRBJ1-5
TGTGCCAGCAGCTTAGAACTTGACAGGGTTGATCAGCCCCAGCATTTT
CASSLELDRVDQPQHF
>TRBV10-2|.|TRBD2|TRBJ2-1
TGCGCCAGCAGTGGATTAGCGGGAGGCCGGAATGAGCAGTTCTTC
CASSGLAGGRNEQFF
>TRBV5-1|.|.|TRBJ2-2
TGCGCCAGCAGCCCCCTCGGGCCCCGAGTAGGGGAGCTGTTTTTT
CASSPLGPRVGELFF
>TRBV4-3|once|TRBD2|TRBJ2-4
TGCGCCAGCAGCGAACGACTAGCGGGAAGGGGAAACATTCAGTACTTC
CASSERLAGRGNIQYF
>TRBV9|.|TRBD2|TRBJ2-3
TGTGCCAGCAGCGTAAGGCCTAGCGGGGGGGATACGCAGTATTTT
CASSVRPSGGDTQYF
>TRBV14|once|.|TRBJ2-3
TGTGCCAGCTGCCCCCTCCCCAGCGCGGACAGCACAGATACGCAGTATTTT
CASCPLPSADSTDTQYF
>TRBV23-1|.|TRBD1|TRBJ1-4
TGCGCCAGCAGCCCTGGGCGGCAGGGGGCCCTTAATGAAAAACTGTTTTTT
CASSPGRQGALNEKLFF
>TRBV5-1|.|TRBD2|TRBJ2-2
TGCGCCAGCAGCTGGGGACTAGCGGGCACCGGGGAGCTGTTTTTT
CASSWGLAGTGELFF
>TRBV15|.|.|TRBJ1-3
TGTGCCACCAGCAGGGATCTCGGGGGACCTGGAAACACCATATATTTT
CATSRDLGGPGNTIYF
>TRBV7-3|.|.|TRBJ2-3
TGTGCCAGCAGCTCCTTAGGTACAGATACGCAGTATTTT
CASSSLGTDTQYF
>TRBV18|.|.|TRBJ2-5
TGTGCCAGCTCACCACGACTTCCAGGCCTCCAAAAGACCCAGTACTTC
CASSPRLPGLQKTQYF
>TRBV6-5|.|TRBD2|TRBJ2-1
TGTGCCAGCAGTTACTCGTCTAGCGGGAGCGGGGAGCAGTTCTTC
CASSYSSSGSGEQFF
>TRBV6-6|.|.|TRBJ1-2
TGTGCCAGCAGTTACGAGGCAGCCCAAAACTATGGCTACACCTTC
CASSYEAAQNYGYTF
>TRBV11-1|.|.|TRBJ1-2
TGTGCCAGCAGCTTAGTTGGGGTTCGAGTTGGAGGATATGGCTACACCTTC
CASSLVGVRVGGYGYTF
>TRBV5-1|.|TRBD2|TRBJ2-1
TGCGCCAGCAGCCGAGCGGGAGGGACCTACAATGAGCAGTTCTTC
CASSRAGGTYNEQFF
>TRBV6-1|.|TRBD1|TRBJ2-2
TGTGCCAGCAGTGTCCGTGCCCCGGGACAGGGACGGCCTAAGCTGTTTTTT
CASSVRAPGQGRPKLFF
>TRBV5-4|.|TRBD1|TRBJ2-2
TGTGCCAGCAGCCCCCGGGACAGGGGTCGGAGCGGGGAGCTGTTTTTT
CASSPRDRGRSGELFF
>TRBV6-1|.|.|TRBJ2-1
TGTGCCAGCAGTGAAGGACAGGTACCCTACAATGAGCAGTTCTTC
CASSEGQVPYNEQFF
>TRBV21-1|.|.|TRBJ2-5
TGTGCCAGCAGCAAAGTTTCCGGGACTTGGGGGGAGACCCAGTACTTC
CASSKVSGTWGETQYF
>TRBV28|.|TRBD2|TRBJ2-1
TGTGCCAGCACTAGCGGACGGTCGTCTAGATCCTACAATGAGCAGTTCTTC
CASTSGRSSRSYNEQFF
>TRBV6-1|.|TRBD2|TRBJ2-2
TGTGCCAGCAGAACGGGGGGTGGTACCGGGGAGCTGTTTTTT
CASRTGGGTGELFF
>TRBV29-1|.|.|TRBJ1-1
TGCAGCGTTAGTGGGACAAGGGGACTCATGAACACTGAAGCTTTCTTT
CSVSGTRGLMNTEAFF
>TRBV7-7|few|.|TRBJ1-2
TGTGCCAGCAGTTCCGACCAGGGGCGCATCAATGGCTACACCTTC
CASSSDQGRINGYTF
>TRBV4-1|once|TRBD1|TRBJ2-5
TGCGCCAGCAGCAGCTACCCGGGACAGGTCGTAGAGACCCAGTACTTC
CASSSYPGQVVETQYF
>TRBV27|.|TRBD2|TRBJ2-7
TGTGCCAGCACCTCTAGCGGGAGCTTTAACGAGCAGTACTTC
CASTSSGSFNEQYF
>TRBV21-1|.|.|TRBJ2-7
TGTGCCAGCAGTAGCGGGAGGGCCGCCCTCTCCTACGAGCAGTACTTC
CASSSGRAALSYEQYF
>TRBV14|.|.|TRBJ1-2
TGTGCCAGCAGCCGACTATCAAGGGGCCCTTTTGGCTACACCTTC
CASSRLSRGPFGYTF
>TRBV28|.|TRBD2|TRBJ2-1
TGTGCCAGCGGACTAGCGGGACAGCCTGAGCAGTTCTTC
CASGLAGQPEQFF
>TRBV19|.|.|TRBJ1-2
TGTGCCAGTAGTTCCGGAGACGGAAACTATGGCTACACCTTC
CASSSGDGNYGYTF
>TRBV27|.|.|TRBJ2-7
TGTGCCAGCAGCACCGGGACCCGGCCTTCCGAGCAGTACTTC
CASSTGTRPSEQYF
>TRBV2|.|TRBD1|TRBJ2-2
TGTGCCAGCAGCCCACAGGGGTCCGGGGAGCTGTTTTTT
CASSPQGSGELFF